A single sample gave rise to the 32 T cell receptor beta chains below, sequenced in a study of regulatory T cells in long-lasting Graves disease. HTBI primers from iRepertoire and Arm-PCR of CDR3 regions yielded the TCR beta libraries. One entry per CDR3 protein, called by TCRdb with MiXCR from the multiplex PCR reads. Of more than 400,000 distinct CDR3 sequences in the sample, about 16% are singletons; the top ten hold over 8.5%. The time point: newly diagnosed GD, antithyroid drugs for less than 3 months. The TCR library used RNA extracted from PBMCs. The data were also submitted as part of a second study, on T cells in Graves' hyperthyroidism and ophthalmopathy.

The sample here was peripheral blood mononuclear cells (PBMCs), taken at new diagnosis, from a patient treated with antithyroid drugs. The receptors were gathered from a woman younger than 45 with Graves disease.

The V and J genes are TRBV5-1 and TRBJ1-2; D is perhaps TRBD1 (5 bases). Germline-derived CDR1 and CDR2 are SGHRS and YFSETQ. V was clipped by 4 bases and J by 4 bases, with 26 bases between them. The CDR3 has 18 residues. CDR3 residues: CASSPGAGSPSSLYGYTF. The CDR3 DNA sequence: TGCGCCAGCAGCCCCGGGGCGGGTTCCCCGAGTAGCCTCTATGGCTACACCTTC.

In its sample, this clonotype was seen many times. The chain joins TRBV15 to TRBJ2-7, with D possibly matching TRBD2 (6 bases). This CDR3 comprises 14 residues. With 0 bases removed from V and 4 bases from J, the gap between germline ends came to 10 bases. Germline V gene data show CDR1 as LNHNV and CDR2 as YYDKDF (reference sequence). The CDR3 DNA is TGTGCCACCAGCAGAGATAATGGGGGGTACGAGCAGTACTTC. This translates into CATSRDNGGYEQYF.

This clonotype was seen a few times. V gene TRBV6-5 combines with J gene TRBJ2-7; TRBD1 is a possible D gene (6 bases). There are 14 residues in the CDR3. Trimming cost V 2 bases and J 7 bases, with 15 bases left between them. CDR1 and CDR2 (germline): MNHEY, SVGAGI. CDR3 nucleotides: TGTGCCAGCAGTTACCTGGCAGGGGAGAATGAGCAGTACTTC. Its protein is CASSYLAGENEQYF.

The V call is TRBV6-1, the J call TRBJ2-5; 11 nucleotides match TRBD2. Germline V gene lookup returns CDR1 MNHNS and CDR2 SASEGT. This CDR3 contains 16 residues. The junction had 7 bases not matched to a gene; V was cut back by 6 bases and J by 1 base. CDR3 sequence reads: CASRHRSGRAQETQYF. CDR3 bases: TGTGCCAGCAGACATCGTAGCGGGAGGGCCCAAGAGACCCAGTACTTC.

This clonotype has a count of ten or more. The V and J genes are TRBV28 and TRBJ2-2, with D perhaps given as TRBD1 or TRBD2 (5 bases each). Germline V gene sequence: CDR1 MDHEN, CDR2 SYDVKM. V was shortened by 8 bases and J by 0 bases, with 13 bases between the two germline ends. CDR3 size: 15 residues. Here the CDR3 reads CASHTRDANTGELFF. The CDR3 nucleotides read TGTGCCAGCCATACGAGGGACGCGAACACCGGGGAGCTGTTTTTT.

This clonotype was recorded at least ten times. The chain recombines TRBV6-5 with TRBJ2-7; D gene ambiguous. Deletions cut 0 bases from V and 8 bases from J, with 20 bases between. Germline-derived CDR1 and CDR2 are MNHEY and SVGAGI. CDR3 length: 16 residues. In DNA form, the CDR3 reads TGTGCCAGCAGTTACTCGAGGAGAACACGTTGGCCTCAGCAGTACTTC. Translated: CASSYSRRTRWPQQYF.

V is TRBV7-8 and J is TRBJ2-7; D may be TRBD1 or TRBD2 (5 bases each). V dropped 6 bases and J dropped 4 bases, with 19 bases sitting between them. Germline CDR1 is SGHVS and CDR2 is FQNEAQ. This CDR3 has 15 residues. The CDR3 DNA follows: TGTGCCAGCAGTTTACCCGGGACGGGGTGGTACGAGCAGTACTTC. Amino acids: CASSLPGTGWYEQYF.

This clonotype was recorded a few times. The chain is built from TRBV29-1 and TRBJ2-5; no clear D. The CDR3 consists of 12 residues. Trimming pared 2 bases from V and 2 bases from J, leaving 6 bases between. CDR1 and CDR2 from the germline V gene are SQVTM and ANQGSEA. The CDR3 spells CSVESDQETQYF. Here the CDR3 DNA reads TGCAGCGTTGAATCGGATCAAGAGACCCAGTACTTC.

This clonotype was seen repeatedly, ten times or more. The gene calls are TRBV7-9 and TRBJ1-2; D uncertain. This CDR3 contains 15 residues. V lost 7 bases, J lost 3 bases, and 18 bases lay in between. In germline, CDR1 is SEHNR, CDR2 FQNEAQ (reference sequence). CDR3 bases: TGTGCCAGCATCTCAACCATAGAGGGCCACTATGGCTACACCTTC. It translates to CASISTIEGHYGYTF.

J is TRBJ1-2 and V is TRBV27; TRBD1 aligns across 8 bases. J was trimmed by 4 bases and V by 10 bases; bases with no gene match: 14. The CDR3 has 15 amino acids. Germline loops: CDR1 MNHEY, CDR2 SMNVEV (reference sequence). This chain's CDR3 is CATHPGTGLGYGYTF. DNA of the CDR3: TGTGCCACCCACCCCGGGACAGGTCTGGGCTATGGCTACACCTTC.

Note on this clonotype: A much larger clonotype is one base distant, so this may be a read error. CDR3 in DNA: TGTGCCAGCAGCATCCCAGGGGGGTCGCGCTCCTACAATGAGCAGTACTTC. Its protein product is CASSIPGGSRSYNEQYF. This chain joins TRBV13 and TRBJ2-5, with D possibly TRBD1 on 7 matching bases. Trimming cost V 5 bases and J 11 bases, with 30 bases left between them. Germline V gene sequence: CDR1 PRHDT, CDR2 FYEKMQ (reference sequence). The CDR3 extends over 17 amino acids.

This clonotype has ten or more counts. The V call is TRBV7-9, the J call TRBJ1-3; D not resolved. The CDR3 is made up of 15 amino acids. Trimming left V 3 bases short and J 0 bases short, with 9 bases between. Germline V lookup: CDR1 SEHNR, CDR2 FQNEAQ (reference sequence). The CDR3 protein is CASSFVGSSGNTIYF. Here the CDR3 DNA reads TGTGCCAGCAGCTTCGTCGGCAGCTCTGGAAACACCATATATTTT.

The CDR3 bases are TGCAGCGTTGGCGACTTAAACACAGATACGCAGTATTTT. Translation: CSVGDLNTDTQYF. The rearrangement uses TRBV29-1 and TRBJ2-3; D not resolved. The length of the CDR3 is 13 residues. Trimming took 4 bases from V and 2 from J, leaving 10 bases between them. CDR1 is SQVTM, CDR2 ANQGSEA, per germline.

This clonotype occurred many times. This rearrangement joins TRBV6-1 to TRBJ2-1; 8 bases map to TRBD1. CDR1 is MNHNS and CDR2 is SASEGT in the germline V gene. V lost 7 bases to trimming and J lost 8 bases; unmatched junction nucleotides: 7. CDR3 size: 13 residues. Here the CDR3 reads CASKDREADEQFF. The CDR3 nucleotides read TGTGCCAGCAAGGACAGGGAAGCGGATGAGCAGTTCTTC.

This clonotype has a handful of counts. The chain uses TRBV28 and TRBJ2-6; TRBD1 matches 7 bases. J lost 2 bases, V lost 4 bases, and 14 bases had no gene match. The germline CDR1 and CDR2 sequences are MDHEN and SYDVKM. The CDR3 loop spans 19 amino acids. CDR3 sequence reads: CASSSRGGRIYPGANVLTF. As DNA, the CDR3 is TGTGCCAGCAGTTCACGAGGGGGCCGAATTTACCCTGGGGCCAACGTCCTGACTTTC. Filled out from reference TRBV28 and TRBJ2-6, the complete variable domain reads DVKVTQSSRYLVKRTGEKVFLECVQDMDHENMFWYRQDPGLGLRLIYFSYDVKMKEKGDIPEGYSVSREKKERFSLILESASTNQTSMYLCASSSRGGRIYPGANVLTFGAGSRLTVL.

In its sample, this clonotype was seen many times. The chain uses TRBV16 and TRBJ2-1, with D possibly TRBD2 on 6 matching bases. The germline gives CDR1 KGHSY, CDR2 FQNENV. V lost 8 bases to trimming and J lost 2 bases, with 13 bases between them. This CDR3 contains 14 residues. CDR3 nucleotide sequence: TGTGCCAGCCTGATCGGGACTGCCTACAATGAGCAGTTCTTC. This codes for CASLIGTAYNEQFF.

This clonotype came up many times. V gene TRBV30 combines with J gene TRBJ2-7, with 11 bases lining up with TRBD2. The J segment lost 6 bases and the V segment lost 0 bases, leaving 1 base of the junction unmatched. This CDR3 is 13 amino acids long. CDR1 is GTSNPN and CDR2 is SVGIG in the germline V gene (reference sequence). In nucleotides, the CDR3 is TGTGCCTGGAGTGTACTAGCGGGAGCCGAGCAGTACTTC. Amino acids: CAWSVLAGAEQYF.

This clonotype has only a few counts. This chain connects TRBV20-1 to TRBJ1-1; D gene unclear. The CDR3 runs to 15 residues. Germline-derived CDR1 and CDR2 are DFQATT and SNEGSKA (reference sequence). The germline V and J ends were trimmed by 2 bases and 7 bases, with 20 bases remaining between them. CDR3 amino acids: CSARIPPSVSGEAFF. Here the CDR3 DNA reads TGCAGTGCTAGAATACCCCCGTCCGTTTCCGGTGAAGCTTTCTTT.

This clonotype is a singleton in its sample. The V gene is TRBV29-1, the J gene TRBJ2-7, with D possibly matching TRBD2 (5 bases). The V end lost 1 base, the J end lost 2 bases, and 15 bases lay between the germline ends. The CDR3 spans 15 residues. Per the germline V gene, CDR1 is SQVTM and CDR2 is ANQGSEA. The CDR3 nucleotides read TGCAGCGTTGAAGGGGCGGAGGCGATCCCCTACGAGCAGTACTTC. As protein: CSVEGAEAIPYEQYF.

This clonotype came up many times. V is TRBV29-1 and J is TRBJ2-1; 8 positions agree with TRBD1. J lost 8 bases, V lost 7 bases, and 10 bases had no gene match. The CDR3 is 13 amino acids. CDR1 is SQVTM, CDR2 ANQGSEA, per germline. The CDR3 DNA is TGCAGCGCCGAAGTCAGGGGGCGGCATGAGCAGTTCTTC. Amino acids: CSAEVRGRHEQFF.

DNA of the CDR3: TGCAGCGTTGAAGATCAAGGGACGGGAGGGTGGGCTTTCTTT. Residues: CSVEDQGTGGWAFF. The gene calls are TRBV29-1 and TRBJ1-1; maybe TRBD1 (5 bases). CDR3 length: 14 amino acids. CDR1 and CDR2 from the germline V gene are SQVTM and ANQGSEA. Trimming pared 0 bases from V and 11 bases from J, leaving 19 bases between.

This chain joins TRBV6-5 and TRBJ2-7; no clear D gene. The V end was cut by 2 bases, the J end by 3 bases, with 5 bases between. CDR3 length equals 12 residues. Germline values: CDR1 MNHEY, CDR2 SVGAGI. The CDR3 reads CASSYGYYEQYF. CDR3 DNA: TGTGCCAGCAGTTACGGGTACTACGAGCAGTACTTC.

This clonotype was recorded many times. V is TRBV20-1 and J is TRBJ2-7; 7 bases are a match to TRBD2. Germline V gene sequence: CDR1 DFQATT, CDR2 SNEGSKA (reference sequence). J gave up 5 bases and V 0 bases, and 10 bases lay outside the gene matches. This CDR3 has 15 residues. The chain's CDR3 is CSARDRAGANDEQYF. The DNA of the CDR3 is TGCAGTGCTAGAGATCGGGCGGGAGCGAACGACGAGCAGTACTTC.

The sample holds many counts of this clonotype. V and J are TRBV20-1 and TRBJ1-6; D uncertain. This CDR3 contains 18 residues. The V gene lost 0 bases and the J gene lost 1 base, with 16 bases spanning the gap. Germline V gene data show CDR1 as DFQATT and CDR2 as SNEGSKA (reference sequence). CDR3 residues: CSARERETVTSYNSPLHF. The DNA of the CDR3 is TGCAGTGCTAGAGAGAGAGAGACCGTTACGTCCTATAATTCACCCCTCCACTTT.

This clonotype occurred a few times. The CDR3 spells CSARQGTDTQYF. The CDR3 DNA sequence: TGCAGTGCCCGTCAAGGCACAGATACGCAGTATTTT. This sequence joins TRBV20-1 and TRBJ2-3; D is uncertain. Germline CDR1 DFQATT, CDR2 SNEGSKA (reference sequence). CDR3 length: 12 amino acids. Trimming shortened V by 6 bases and J by 1 base, and 8 bases separated the two germline ends.

This clonotype was counted a few times. The chain uses TRBV13 and TRBJ1-3, with unresolved D. This CDR3 region has 14 residues. V was pared by 3 bases and J by 0 bases, with 6 bases between. The germline V gene encodes CDR1 PRHDT and CDR2 FYEKMQ (reference sequence). The CDR3 loop reads CASSFHSSGNTIYF. As DNA, the CDR3 is TGTGCCAGCAGCTTCCACAGCTCTGGAAACACCATATATTTT. Drawing the rest from reference TRBV13 and TRBJ1-3, the complete variable domain is AAGVIQSPRHLIKEKRETATLKCYPIPRHDTVYWYQQGPGQDPQFLISFYEKMQSDKGSIPDRFSAQQFSDYHSELNMSSLELGDSALYFCASSFHSSGNTIYFGEGSWLTVV.

This clonotype was recorded at least ten times. The V call is TRBV12-3 or TRBV12-4, the J call TRBJ2-3; 10 bases fit TRBD2. CDR3 length equals 15 residues. The trim removed 6 bases at V and 0 bases at J, leaving 3 bases unmatched. The CDR3 region is CASSSSGGSTDTQYF. CDR3 sequence (DNA): TGTGCCAGCAGCTCTAGCGGGGGTAGCACAGATACGCAGTATTTT.

This clonotype has ten or more counts. Relative to the germline gene, one junction end is altered; a read error may explain this. The chain couples TRBV11-2 to TRBJ2-7; no firm D call. Germline lookup yields CDR1 SGHAT and CDR2 FQNNGV. CDR3 size: 16 residues. The DNA for the CDR3 is TGTGCCAGCAGTTCTACTTCCGGGCCCACCGCCTACGGGCAGTACTTC. It codes for CASSSTSGPTAYGQYF.

This clonotype came up many times. The chain recombines TRBV2 with TRBJ2-6; D ambiguous. Germline values: CDR1 SNHLY, CDR2 FYNNEI. Trimming left V 1 base short and J 3 bases short, with 7 bases between. This CDR3 contains 15 residues. The CDR3 sequence is CASSEGLGGANVLTF. The CDR3 DNA sequence: TGTGCCAGCAGTGAAGGTCTGGGTGGGGCCAACGTCCTGACTTTC.

There are many counts of this clonotype. V is TRBV6-5 and J is TRBJ2-1; no clear D gene. The germline CDR1 and CDR2 sequences are MNHEY and SVGAGI. The CDR3 has 13 amino acids. V was shortened by 0 bases and J by 8 bases, with 8 bases between the two germline ends. This chain's CDR3 is CASSYSRADEQFF. The CDR3 bases are TGTGCCAGCAGTTACTCCCGGGCGGATGAGCAGTTCTTC.

In its sample, this clonotype was seen a few times. A much larger clone differs from this one at a single base, so this may be a read error. For the CDR3, the DNA is TGTGCCAGCTCACCTGACAGGGGAAGAGAGACCCGGTACTTC. The encoded protein is CASSPDRGRETRYF. The chain employs TRBV18 and TRBJ2-5, with 8 nucleotides matching TRBD1. Per the germline V gene, CDR1 is KGHSH and CDR2 is LQKENI. The CDR3 sequence is 14 residues long.

This clonotype occurred a few times. This chain connects TRBV27 to TRBJ1-2, with TRBD1 matching 8 bases. V lost 0 bases, J lost 3 bases, and 15 bases stayed unmatched. This CDR3 has 19 amino acids. Germline V CDR1 and CDR2: MNHEY, SMNVEV (reference sequence). CDR3 residues: CASSLSRFTGTGGDYGYTF. CDR3 in DNA: TGTGCCAGCAGTTTATCCCGATTCACCGGGACAGGAGGGGACTATGGCTACACCTTC.